This T cell receptor beta chain appears in the sequencing data of a study of shared clonotypes between healthy human individuals. Whole-study results and caveats: Memory subsets generally showed lower estimated richness than naive subsets. Genetic and exposure-history diversity was limited by the small donor number. In a handful of donors, around 5% of naive CD4 clonotypes appeared in common.

Repertoires were generated with immunoSEQ multiplex PCR, while TCRdb's copy carries only in-frame clones and drops some. This sample has about 2.2 million clones, with roughly 93% found just once. Trimming removed 0 bases from V and 4 bases from J, with 16 bases in between. Looked up from germline, CDR1 is SGHRS and CDR2 is YFSETQ. The CDR3 is 16 amino acids. CD45RO-negative cells were positively selected for CCR7, leaving out terminally differentiated effector memory CD45RA+ cells. In regard to this clone: Its antigen is not known.

This chain links TRBV5-1 with TRBJ1-2; no definite D call. The source is a man aged 18 to 30 in good health. Some clones in this sample may be carry-over from other donors' samples. Sequencing was done on a sample of naive CD8+ T cells from PBMCs. CDR3 protein: CASSLGSTVTGYGYTF. As DNA, the CDR3 is TGCGCCAGCAGCTTGGGGTCGACCGTCACTGGCTATGGCTACACCTTC. Together with reference TRBV5-1 and TRBJ1-2, the CDR3 gives the full variable domain: KAGVTQTPRYLIKTRGQQVTLSCSPISGHRSVSWYQQTPGQGLQFLFEYFSETQRNKGNFPGRFSGRQFSNSRSEMNVSTLELGDSALYLCASSLGSTVTGYGYTFGSGTRLTVV.